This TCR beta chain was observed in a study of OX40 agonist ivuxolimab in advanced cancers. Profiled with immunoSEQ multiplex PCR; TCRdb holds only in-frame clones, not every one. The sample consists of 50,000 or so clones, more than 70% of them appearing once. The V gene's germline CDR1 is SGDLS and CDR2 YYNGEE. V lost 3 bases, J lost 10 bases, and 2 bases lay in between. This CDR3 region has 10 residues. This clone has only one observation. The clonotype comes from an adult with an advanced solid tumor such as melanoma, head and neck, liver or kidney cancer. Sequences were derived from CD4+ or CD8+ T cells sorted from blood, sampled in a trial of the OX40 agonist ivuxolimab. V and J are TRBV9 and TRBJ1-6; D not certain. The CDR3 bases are TGTGCCAGCAGCGGGTCACCCCTCCACTTT. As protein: CASSGSPLHF.